This TCR beta chain was sequenced in a study of T cell repertoires in cytomegalovirus infection. Turning to the study itself: Public TCR beta signatures indicated both CMV infection and matching HLA type.

Findings of the study overall: In two of eight donors, the top clonotype was HLA-C-restricted CMV-specific.

Each CDR3 protein gets one entry after TCRdb re-called the reads with MiXCR. Here the sample spans roughly 320,000 distinct CDR3 sequences, 9.5% being singletons. V was clipped by 3 bases and J by 3 bases; unmatched bases: 2. The CDR3 totals 14 residues. Germline CDR1 reads KGHSH; CDR2 reads LQKENI. Regarding this clonotype: Its antigen is as yet unknown.

The receptor comes from a human donor in good health (CMV status not recorded). Some clones in this sample may be carry-over from other donors' samples. The V and J genes are TRBV18 and TRBJ2-5; TRBD1 matches 9 bases. The sequenced sample consisted of PBMCs. The CDR3 here is CASSPGQGEETQYF. CDR3 coding DNA: TGTGCCAGCTCACCGGGACAGGGAGAAGAGACCCAGTACTTC.